This TCR beta chain was sequenced for a study of T cells in Graves' hyperthyroidism and ophthalmopathy. Overall study context: Peripheral blood samples were taken at initial diagnosis, prior to any treatment.

Details on this clonotype: The antigen is undetermined.

TCR beta CDR3 regions were amplified from RNA transcripts. A set of HTBI primers served as the primers for a first-round RT-PCR of the TCR CDR3. TCRdb fed the multiplex PCR reads into MiXCR, producing one record per CDR3 protein. The sample yields hundreds of thousands of distinct CDR3 sequences, about 13% seen once. It was uncontrolled infection, other autoimmune disease, pregnancy or lactation that excluded patients. Study findings and constraints: The model identified upcoming ophthalmopathy a median about 7.1 months ahead of onset.

Trimming shortened V by 0 bases and J by 3 bases, and 14 bases separated the two germline ends. Looked up from germline, CDR1 is SGHRS and CDR2 is YFSETQ. This CDR3 contains 16 residues. This receptor was identified in a woman younger than 30 with Graves' hyperthyroidism. Sample: blood. J is TRBJ2-3 and V is TRBV5-1; perhaps D is TRBD1 or TRBD2 (5 bases each). The CDR3 bases are TGCGCCAGCAGCTTGGCCTGGGGGAGTTCTACAGATACGCAGTATTTT. Translating it yields CASSLAWGSSTDTQYF.